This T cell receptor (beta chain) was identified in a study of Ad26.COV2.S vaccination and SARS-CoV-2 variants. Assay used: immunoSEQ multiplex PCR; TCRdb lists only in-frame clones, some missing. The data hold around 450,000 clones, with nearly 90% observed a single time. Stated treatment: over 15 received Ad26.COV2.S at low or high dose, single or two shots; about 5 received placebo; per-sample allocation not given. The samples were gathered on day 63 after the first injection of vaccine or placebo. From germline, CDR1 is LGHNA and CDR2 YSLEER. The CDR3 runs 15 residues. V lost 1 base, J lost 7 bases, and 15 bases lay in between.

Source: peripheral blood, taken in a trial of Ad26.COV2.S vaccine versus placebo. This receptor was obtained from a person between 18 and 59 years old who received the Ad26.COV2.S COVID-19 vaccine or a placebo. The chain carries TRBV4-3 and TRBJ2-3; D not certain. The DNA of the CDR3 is TGCGCCAGCAGCCAAGCGTCCCCGAACGGTTATACGCAGTATTTT. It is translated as CASSQASPNGYTQYF.